The present entry profiles one T cell receptor (beta chain) with its context. Its antigen is not known. These data originate in a study of PD-L1 blockade in urothelial cancer. The V segment lost 4 bases and the J segment 10 bases; nucleotides outside the gene matches: 4. CDR1 and CDR2 (germline): SGHRS, YFSETQ. The CDR3 contains 12 residues. Noted time point: peripheral blood 6 weeks after treatment start. General study results and limits: Tumor-associated clones in the blood of durable-benefit patients grew more at 3 weeks.

The protocol was immunoSEQ multiplex PCR, while the TCRdb copy is restricted to in-frame clones and leaves out a portion. The sample lists 25,000 to 30,000 clones, 84% occurring once. This specimen was PBMCs, taken around atezolizumab (anti-PD-L1) treatment. The clonotype was recovered from an older man with urothelial cancer. This chain uses TRBV5-1 with TRBJ1-2; 10 bases fit TRBD1. The CDR3, as DNA: TGCGCCAGCAGCACGGGGACAGGGGCCTACACCTTC. The encoded protein is CASSTGTGAYTF.